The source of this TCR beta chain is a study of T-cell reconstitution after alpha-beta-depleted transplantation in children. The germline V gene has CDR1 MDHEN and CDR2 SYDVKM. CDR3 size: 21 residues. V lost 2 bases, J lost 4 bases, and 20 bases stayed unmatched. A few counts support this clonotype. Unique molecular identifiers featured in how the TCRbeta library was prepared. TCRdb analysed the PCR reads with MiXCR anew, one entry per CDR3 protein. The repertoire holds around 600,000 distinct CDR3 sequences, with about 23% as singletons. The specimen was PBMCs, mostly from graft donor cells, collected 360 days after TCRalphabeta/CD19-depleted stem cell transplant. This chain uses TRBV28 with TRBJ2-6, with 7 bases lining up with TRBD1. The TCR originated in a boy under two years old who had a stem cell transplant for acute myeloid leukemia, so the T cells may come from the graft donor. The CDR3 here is CASSLPGQLVGGIPGANVLTF. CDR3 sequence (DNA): TGTGCCAGCAGTTTACCGGGACAGCTTGTTGGGGGAATCCCCGGGGCCAACGTCCTGACTTTC.